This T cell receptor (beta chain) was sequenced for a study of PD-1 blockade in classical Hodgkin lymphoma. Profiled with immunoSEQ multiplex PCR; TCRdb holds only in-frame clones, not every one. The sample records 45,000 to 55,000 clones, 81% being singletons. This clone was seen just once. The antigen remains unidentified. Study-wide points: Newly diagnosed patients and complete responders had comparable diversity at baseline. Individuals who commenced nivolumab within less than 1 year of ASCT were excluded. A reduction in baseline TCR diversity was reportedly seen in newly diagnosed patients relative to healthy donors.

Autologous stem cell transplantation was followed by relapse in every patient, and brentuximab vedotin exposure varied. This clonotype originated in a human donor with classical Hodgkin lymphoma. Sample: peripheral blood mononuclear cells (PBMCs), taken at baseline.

CDR3 amino acids: CASRVAAMNTEAFF. DNA for the CDR3: TGTGCCAGCAGAGTAGCAGCCATGAACACTGAAGCTTTCTTT. This chain joins TRBV27 and TRBJ1-1; D gene uncertain. The CDR3 consists of 14 residues. The germline gives CDR1 MNHEY, CDR2 SMNVEV (reference sequence). V lost 6 bases and J lost 0, with 11 bases in between.